Below are 31 T cell receptor beta chains sequenced from a single sample in a study of T cells in Graves' hyperthyroidism and ophthalmopathy (dated by TCRdb to about 2019). Preparation of the library involved multiplex PCR. Sequencing took place on an Illumina HiSeq 2000. The TCR beta CDR3 regions were amplified from the RNA transcripts. The TCR CDR3 was subjected to a first round of RT-PCR using the HTBI primer set and the Qiagen OneStep RT-PCR kit. The public sequencing data were trimmed at Q25 with fastp and processed into clonotypes with MiXCR by TCRdb, which kept only in-frame beta chains. Each entry is one CDR3 protein sequence, shown with its most common DNA and genes. This sample gives hundreds of thousands of distinct CDR3 sequences in total; more than 15% of them show up just once. The ten largest clones represent about 14% of the sample. The sample comprised blood. The receptors were sampled from a woman younger than 35 with Graves' hyperthyroidism.

This clonotype was seen repeatedly, ten times or more. This chain joins TRBV20-1 and TRBJ2-7, with 11 bases fitting TRBD1. Germline loops: CDR1 DFQATT, CDR2 SNEGSKA (reference sequence). V dropped 6 bases and J dropped 0; count of bases not matched to a gene: 10. The CDR3 totals 16 residues. The chain's CDR3 is CSAISGTGGYSYEQYF. The CDR3 DNA is TGCAGTGCCATAAGCGGGACAGGGGGTTACTCCTACGAGCAGTACTTC.

This clonotype was observed at least ten times. This chain joins TRBV7-3 and TRBJ2-1; 8 bases are shared with TRBD2. Germline trimming cut 8 bases from V and 10 bases from J; bases unmatched to any gene: 16. In germline, CDR1 is SGHTA, CDR2 FQGTGA. The CDR3 extends over 15 amino acids. DNA for the CDR3: TGTGCCAGCGCCATAGCGCGGGGGGCCTCGGGGGAGCAGTTCTTC. This codes for CASAIARGASGEQFF.

This clonotype was seen a few times. The CDR3 is CASSPWMGTNEKLFF. The CDR3 bases are TGCGCCAGCAGCCCTTGGATGGGAACTAATGAAAAACTGTTTTTT. The chain has TRBV5-1 and TRBJ1-4; D gene unclear. The V gene's germline CDR1 is SGHRS and CDR2 YFSETQ. V was shortened by 4 bases and J by 1 base, with 11 bases between the two germline ends. This CDR3 contains 15 residues.

The chain links TRBV15 to TRBJ1-5; the D is unclear. Looked up from germline, CDR1 is LNHNV and CDR2 is YYDKDF (reference sequence). This CDR3 is built from 14 residues. Trimming cost V 3 bases and J 0 bases, with 6 bases left between them. The CDR3 spells CATSSDYSNQPQHF. The CDR3 nucleotides read TGTGCCACCAGCAGTGATTATAGCAATCAGCCCCAGCATTTT.

The chain employs TRBV5-1 and TRBJ1-6; unclear D gene. The V gene lost 0 bases and the J gene lost 3 bases, with 10 bases spanning the gap. This CDR3 has 16 amino acids. Germline V lookup: CDR1 SGHRS, CDR2 YFSETQ. The CDR3 loop is CASSLGTLDYNSPLHF. CDR3 sequence (DNA): TGCGCCAGCAGCTTGGGAACCTTAGACTATAATTCACCCCTCCACTTT.

This clonotype was counted ten times or more. The rearrangement joins TRBV28 to TRBJ2-5; 11 bases are a match to TRBD1. The length of the CDR3 is 15 residues. Germline loops: CDR1 MDHEN, CDR2 SYDVKM. V was clipped by 4 bases and J by 4 bases; unmatched bases: 5. This CDR3 reads CASSSGQGAGETQYF. The CDR3 bases are TGTGCCAGCAGTTCCGGACAGGGGGCCGGAGAGACCCAGTACTTC.

This clonotype has a handful of counts. The CDR3 DNA sequence: TGTGCCACCAGCCCGGGGAGGAACACCGGGGAGCTGTTTTTT. Amino acids: CATSPGRNTGELFF. The genes are TRBV24-1 and TRBJ2-2, with D possibly being TRBD2 (5 bases). V lost 7 bases and J 1 base, leaving 9 bases between the germline ends. The CDR3 loop spans 14 amino acids. From germline, CDR1 is KGHDR and CDR2 SFDVKD.

This clonotype has more than one count but fewer than ten. The V call is TRBV15, the J call TRBJ1-3; 7 bases align to TRBD1. Germline CDR1 LNHNV, CDR2 YYDKDF (reference sequence). This CDR3 has 18 residues. V gave up 0 bases and J gave up 4 bases; unmatched junction bases: 12. The CDR3 spells CATSRDRGVWGQGNTIYF. The CDR3 nucleotides read TGTGCCACCAGCAGAGATCGGGGGGTTTGGGGACAGGGAAACACCATATATTTT.

This clonotype was picked up many times. This sequence joins TRBV6-1 and TRBJ2-5, with 11 bases matching TRBD2. CDR3 length: 16 amino acids. Trimming removed 9 bases from V and 2 bases from J; junction bases left unmatched: 11. The V gene's germline CDR1 is MNHNS and CDR2 SASEGT. This chain's CDR3 is CASRTTSGRRQETQYF. The CDR3 DNA sequence: TGTGCCAGTCGTACCACTAGCGGGAGACGACAAGAGACCCAGTACTTC.

This clonotype was observed a few times. The chain recombines TRBV27 with TRBJ2-2; 9 bases map to TRBD2. CDR3 length: 16 residues. V shed 8 bases, J shed 5 bases, and the junction held 12 bases outside the gene matches. Germline V gene sequence: CDR1 MNHEY, CDR2 SMNVEV (reference sequence). CDR3 loop: CASWTRGGARTGELFF. CDR3 bases: TGTGCCAGCTGGACTCGCGGGGGGGCCAGAACCGGGGAGCTGTTTTTT.

This clonotype was seen at least ten times. V gene TRBV24-1 combines with J gene TRBJ2-3; TRBD2 matches 12 bases. V gave up 4 bases and J gave up 2 bases; unmatched junction bases: 12. The CDR3 is made up of 19 amino acids. Germline CDR1 reads KGHDR; CDR2 reads SFDVKD. The chain's CDR3 is CATSDPRPTSGGITDTQYF. DNA of the CDR3: TGTGCCACCAGTGACCCTCGCCCAACTAGCGGGGGGATCACAGATACGCAGTATTTT.

This clonotype has a count of ten or more. V usage is TRBV12-3 or TRBV12-4 and J usage is TRBJ1-4; D perhaps matches TRBD1 (5 bases). There are 13 residues in the CDR3. Trimming removed 3 bases at V and 8 bases at J, with 10 bases between. The CDR3 nucleotides are TGTGCCAGCAGTTTCCAGGGTGGGGAAAAACTGTTTTTT. Translating gives CASSFQGGEKLFF.

This sequence joins TRBV10-3 and TRBJ2-2; tentative D call: TRBD1 (6 bases). This CDR3 comprises 16 residues. Germline V CDR1 and CDR2: ENHRY, SYGVKD. The germline V and J ends were trimmed by 3 bases and 0 bases, with 11 bases remaining between them. The CDR3 nucleotides are TGTGCCATCAGTGAAAACAGGGCCACGAACACCGGGGAGCTGTTTTTT. This sequence encodes CAISENRATNTGELFF.

This clonotype was detected many times. The chain is built from TRBV28 and TRBJ1-2, with D possibly TRBD1 on 6 matching bases. Trimming removed 4 bases at V and 6 bases at J, with 24 bases between. From germline, CDR1 is MDHEN and CDR2 SYDVKM. CDR3 size: 17 residues. Here the CDR3 reads CASSSEKAGVKSNGYTF. As DNA, the CDR3 is TGTGCCAGCAGTTCCGAGAAGGCAGGGGTTAAGAGTAATGGCTACACCTTC.

V usage is TRBV4-3 and J usage is TRBJ2-1, with D possibly TRBD2 on 7 matching bases. This CDR3 contains 17 residues. V dropped 0 bases and J dropped 8 bases, with 20 bases sitting between them. From germline, CDR1 is LGHNA and CDR2 YSLEER. In DNA, the CDR3 is TGCGCCAGCAGCCAAGAGCCCGGGGGGCTGGGTAGTGATGAGCAGTTCTTC. It yields the protein CASSQEPGGLGSDEQFF.

The V gene is TRBV19, the J gene TRBJ1-3, with D uncertain. CDR1 and CDR2 from the germline V gene are LNHDA and SQIVND (reference sequence). Trimming removed 3 bases from V and 0 bases from J, with 9 bases in between. The CDR3 loop spans 15 amino acids. This CDR3 reads CASSIGRASGNTIYF. For the CDR3, the DNA is TGTGCCAGTAGTATCGGCAGAGCCTCTGGAAACACCATATATTTT.

This clonotype was found a few times. This chain connects TRBV10-3 to TRBJ1-1; D unclear. The CDR3 extends over 14 amino acids. V was clipped by 9 bases and J by 0 bases, with 14 bases between them. Germline V gene lookup returns CDR1 ENHRY and CDR2 SYGVKD. The CDR3 is CAIKERVLNTEAFF. As DNA, the CDR3 is TGTGCCATAAAGGAGAGGGTGTTGAACACTGAAGCTTTCTTT.

This rearrangement joins TRBV5-1 to TRBJ2-7, with D uncertain. The CDR3 contains 14 residues. Germline V lookup: CDR1 SGHRS, CDR2 YFSETQ. V lost 4 bases to trimming and J lost 4 bases, with 15 bases between them. CDR3 sequence reads: CASSLIPNLYEQYF. CDR3 bases: TGCGCCAGCAGCCTAATCCCCAATCTGTACGAGCAGTACTTC.

The V gene is TRBV9, the J gene TRBJ2-7; 8 bases agree with TRBD1. Trimming at V came to 3 bases and at J to 6 bases, leaving 8 bases not matched to a gene. Germline V lookup: CDR1 SGDLS, CDR2 YYNGEE. The CDR3 has 14 amino acids. CDR3 nucleotides: TGTGCCAGCAGCGGAAAGACAGGGGTGGGCGAGCAGTACTTC. This gives the protein CASSGKTGVGEQYF.

This clonotype was seen at least ten times. The DNA of the CDR3 is TGTGCCAGCAGTTTGGCCGGGGGATTTCCCTATGGCTACACCTTC. It is translated as CASSLAGGFPYGYTF. This chain joins TRBV12-3 or TRBV12-4 and TRBJ1-2; possibly TRBD1 for D (5 bases). Trimming stripped 3 bases from V and 4 bases from J, with 15 bases between. The CDR3 is 15 residues long.

A remark on this clonotype: Mismatch with germline at one junction end may stem from a read error. V is TRBV6-1 and J is TRBJ2-1; D not certain. Germline V CDR1 and CDR2: MNHNS, SASEGT. The CDR3 length is 12 residues. The CDR3 protein is CASSDNYYEQFF. As DNA, the CDR3 is TGTGCCAGCAGTGACAACTACTATGAGCAGTTCTTC.

This clonotype was seen more than once but under ten times. The V and J genes are TRBV7-3 and TRBJ2-1; 11 bases are shared with TRBD2. Germline V CDR1 and CDR2: SGHTA, FQGTGA. J gave up 6 bases and V 5 bases, and 6 bases lay outside the gene matches. The CDR3 spans 15 residues. CDR3 region: CASSPTSGILNEQFF. The CDR3 region has the DNA TGTGCCAGCAGCCCGACTAGCGGGATCCTCAATGAGCAGTTCTTC.

This clonotype was counted many times. The genes are TRBV20-1 and TRBJ1-2, with TRBD1 matching 9 bases. The CDR3 contains 13 residues. The junction had 8 bases not matched to a gene; V was cut back by 5 bases and J by 7 bases. Germline loops: CDR1 DFQATT, CDR2 SNEGSKA (reference sequence). CDR3 nucleotide sequence: TGCAGTGCTCCCAAACAGGGGGCCGTTGGCTACACCTTC. It specifies CSAPKQGAVGYTF.

This clonotype has just a few counts. The chain joins TRBV7-9 to TRBJ1-1, with a weak D call TRBD1 (6 bases). CDR1 and CDR2 (germline): SEHNR, FQNEAQ (reference sequence). V lost 5 bases, J lost 4 bases, and 11 bases lay in between. This CDR3 has 13 amino acids. CDR3 region: CASSRAGVTEAFF. CDR3 DNA: TGTGCCAGCAGCAGAGCAGGGGTCACTGAAGCTTTCTTT.

This clonotype showed up just a few times. V gene TRBV5-1 combines with J gene TRBJ2-1; no firm D call. Germline V lookup: CDR1 SGHRS, CDR2 YFSETQ. V dropped 3 bases and J dropped 1 base, with 17 bases sitting between them. This CDR3 region has 17 residues. The CDR3: CASSSSSGHYSYNEQFF. The CDR3 DNA reads TGCGCCAGCAGCTCAAGCTCCGGGCACTATTCCTACAATGAGCAGTTCTTC.

This clonotype came up many times. The chain uses TRBV12-3 or TRBV12-4 and TRBJ1-2; no firm D call. There are 14 residues in the CDR3. The ends were cut back, 3 bases at V and 8 bases at J, with 16 bases in the middle. As DNA, the CDR3 is TGTGCCAGCAGTTTTCAAGAGAATATTGGGGGCTACACCTTC. It is translated as CASSFQENIGGYTF.

This clonotype has a handful of counts. The J gene is TRBJ1-1, the V gene TRBV5-1; D remains ambiguous. Germline CDR1 SGHRS, CDR2 YFSETQ. The CDR3 totals 15 residues. Trimming removed 3 bases at V and 0 bases at J, with 12 bases between. This CDR3 is CASSYPGQMNTEAFF. The CDR3 DNA reads as TGCGCCAGCAGCTACCCTGGGCAGATGAACACTGAAGCTTTCTTT.

This clonotype has a count of ten or more. The J gene is TRBJ1-5, the V gene TRBV18, with TRBD1 matching over 7 bases. V shed 4 bases and J 1 base; nucleotides not matched to a gene: 7. Per germline, CDR1 KGHSH and CDR2 LQKENI. This CDR3 contains 16 residues. DNA for the CDR3: TGTGCCAGCTCACAACAGGGGCGGCTCAGCAATCAGCCCCAGCATTTT. Translation gives CASSQQGRLSNQPQHF.

At least ten counts were recorded for this clonotype. The chain employs TRBV12-3 or TRBV12-4 and TRBJ2-1, with 8 bases matching TRBD1. The length of the CDR3 is 15 residues. The V segment lost 6 bases and the J segment 3 bases; nucleotides outside the gene matches: 7. CDR3 region: CASSRDRGRYNEQFF. The CDR3, as DNA: TGTGCCAGCAGCAGAGACAGGGGACGCTACAATGAGCAGTTCTTC.

This clonotype has a count of ten or more. The CDR3 protein is CASSMYEGGHFEQFF. CDR3 nucleotide sequence: TGTGCCAGCAGCATGTACGAAGGGGGGCATTTTGAGCAGTTCTTC. The rearrangement uses TRBV3-1 and TRBJ2-1; D possibly uses TRBD1 or TRBD2 (6 bases each). V lost 5 bases, J lost 9 bases, and 20 bases lay in between. From germline, CDR1 is LGHDT and CDR2 YNNKEL (reference sequence). The CDR3 is made up of 15 amino acids.

The count of this clonotype is one. A much more abundant neighbour one base away suggests this may be a read error. The V gene is TRBV19, the J gene TRBJ2-7; D is uncertain. V dropped 5 bases and J dropped 7 bases, with 18 bases sitting between them. The CDR3 is 14 residues long. CDR1 and CDR2 (germline): LNHDA, SQIVND (reference sequence). The CDR3: CASSPPGVVHEQYF. The CDR3 coding sequence is TGTGCCAGTAGTCCCCCAGGCGTCGTGCATGAGCAGTACTTC.